The T cell receptor (beta chain) under discussion was sequenced for a study of control samples from healthy donors and cancer patients. V was clipped by 4 bases and J by 4 bases, with 11 bases between them. From germline, CDR1 is SGHKS and CDR2 YYEKEE (reference sequence). The CDR3 has 14 residues. Sequenced by immunoSEQ multiplex PCR; TCRdb stores in-frame clones only, minus some. This table has 100,000 to 150,000 clones, around 90% appearing once. The material sequenced was blood. The clonotype originates from a man between 18 and 29 years old in good health. The chain carries TRBV5-5 and TRBJ2-2; the D gene is possibly TRBD1 (7 bases). CDR3 coding DNA: TGTGCCAGCAGCCCCAGGGGGGCCACCGGGGAGCTGTTTTTT. Translation gives CASSPRGATGELFF.